The rows below give T cell receptor beta chains drawn from one sample of a study of blood T cell repertoires in COVID-19. Some clones are missing from TCRdb's copy, which holds only in-frame ones; the method was immunoSEQ multiplex PCR. Among 45,000 to 60,000 clones, 85% to 90% were seen once, and the ten largest hold 6% to 8%. The sample was peripheral blood. The receptors were gathered from a human donor with active COVID-19. The donor label of this sample is uncertain. CDR3s include the opening cysteine and the closing phenylalanine or tryptophan. The order of the fields is V gene, D gene, clone size, J gene, CDR3 DNA, CDR3 protein. D genes are given only for firm matches. Clone size appears in some rows only: once, few, many, or a class for an expanded clone.

V: TRBV5-1
D: TRBD2
size: .
J: TRBJ2-7
DNA: TGCGCCAGCAGCTTCTCACTAGCGGTCTACGAGCAGTACTTC
CDR3: CASSFSLAVYEQYF

V: TRBV6-2/TRBV6-3
D: TRBD1
size: few
J: TRBJ1-1
DNA: TGTGCCAGCAGTCCGACAGGGGAGATGAACACTGAAGCTTTCTTT
CDR3: CASSPTGEMNTEAFF

V: TRBV11-2
D: TRBD2
size: once
J: TRBJ2-1
DNA: TGTGCCAGCAGCCCAAGTGCACTAGCGGTAACCAATGAGCAGTTCTTC
CDR3: CASSPSALAVTNEQFF

V: TRBV9
D: .
size: .
J: TRBJ2-6
DNA: TGTGCCAGCAGCCAGGCGGGATCTGGGGCCAACGTCCTGACTTTC
CDR3: CASSQAGSGANVLTF

V: TRBV7-9
D: .
size: .
J: TRBJ2-1
DNA: TGTGCCAGCAGCTTATTGACCGAACAGGGAAGGTCGTTCTTC
CDR3: CASSLLTEQGRSFF

V: TRBV2
D: .
size: few
J: TRBJ1-2
DNA: TGTGCCAGCAGGGGGGCAGGTTATGGCTACACCTTC
CDR3: CASRGAGYGYTF

V: TRBV19
D: .
size: .
J: TRBJ2-5
DNA: TGTGCCAGTAGTGCCACCGGCAGGGCGTACCAAGAGACCCAGTACTTC
CDR3: CASSATGRAYQETQYF

V: TRBV3-1/TRBV3-2
D: TRBD1
size: .
J: TRBJ1-1
DNA: TGTGCCAGCAGTCGACAGGGCTGGGGTCCTCCCGAACTAGCTTTCTTT
CDR3: CASSRQGWGPPELAFF

V: TRBV28
D: TRBD1
size: .
J: TRBJ2-7
DNA: TGTGCCAGCAGTTTACCTGGACAGGGGTACGAGCAGTACTTC
CDR3: CASSLPGQGYEQYF

V: TRBV2
D: .
size: .
J: TRBJ1-6
DNA: TGTGCCAGCACCCCCGAGTCGGGTCGGAATAATTCACCCCTCCACTTT
CDR3: CASTPESGRNNSPLHF

V: TRBV2
D: TRBD2
size: .
J: TRBJ2-3
DNA: TGTGCCAGCAGTCCGGGGAGGGGACTAGCGGGAACCCCAGATACGCAGTATTTT
CDR3: CASSPGRGLAGTPDTQYF

V: TRBV5-6
D: .
size: .
J: TRBJ2-1
DNA: TGTGCCAGCAGCTTGGCCAGGGTAACTAACAATGAGCAGTTCTTC
CDR3: CASSLARVTNNEQFF

V: TRBV14
D: .
size: .
J: TRBJ2-1
DNA: TGTGCCAGCAGCCAAGTTCCGGGGGGCGTGTACAATGAGCAGTTCTTC
CDR3: CASSQVPGGVYNEQFF

V: TRBV18
D: .
size: .
J: TRBJ1-2
DNA: TGTGCCAGCTCACCAATCCATGCAGGGCTCGATAACTATGGCTACACCTTC
CDR3: CASSPIHAGLDNYGYTF

V: TRBV4-1
D: .
size: .
J: TRBJ2-4
DNA: TGCGCCAGCAGCCACGATGGTGGAGGGGTCCGAAACATTCAGTACTTC
CDR3: CASSHDGGGVRNIQYF

V: TRBV3-1/TRBV3-2
D: .
size: .
J: TRBJ1-6
DNA: TGTGCCAGCAGCCTGAAGGGGATCTATAATTCACCCCTCCACTTT
CDR3: CASSLKGIYNSPLHF

V: TRBV7-3
D: .
size: .
J: TRBJ2-3
DNA: TGTGCCAGCAGCCTGGGCTCAGGGGACACAGATACGCAGTATTTT
CDR3: CASSLGSGDTDTQYF

V: TRBV14
D: TRBD2
size: .
J: TRBJ2-7
DNA: TGTGCCAGCAGCCATGTGGGACTAGCGGGCTACGAGCAGTACTTC
CDR3: CASSHVGLAGYEQYF

V: TRBV5-6
D: .
size: .
J: TRBJ2-1
DNA: TGTGCCAGCAGAGAAACAGGGTTAGGGTACAATGAGCAGTTCTTC
CDR3: CASRETGLGYNEQFF

V: TRBV7-8
D: .
size: .
J: TRBJ2-6
DNA: TGTGCCAGCAGCCTCCGTGAGGGTTACAACGTCCTGACTTTC
CDR3: CASSLREGYNVLTF

V: TRBV6-5
D: .
size: .
J: TRBJ2-7
DNA: TGTGCCAGCAGTTACTCGTTCGAGAATCCCGCCGAGCAGTACTTC
CDR3: CASSYSFENPAEQYF

V: TRBV18
D: .
size: .
J: TRBJ2-2
DNA: TGTGCCAGCTCACCACGGATTTGGCGGAATCGAGGTAACACCGGGGAGCTGTTTTTT
CDR3: CASSPRIWRNRGNTGELFF

V: TRBV18
D: .
size: .
J: TRBJ1-5
DNA: TGTGCCAGCTCACCAGGTAACCTCCAGGGCAATCAGCCCCAGCATTTT
CDR3: CASSPGNLQGNQPQHF

V: TRBV9
D: TRBD1
size: .
J: TRBJ2-7
DNA: TGTGCCAGCAGCCAGGGGGCTGCAACCTACGAGCAGTACTTC
CDR3: CASSQGAATYEQYF

V: TRBV13
D: TRBD1
size: .
J: TRBJ1-2
DNA: TGTGCCAGCAGTTCCCGGGACAGACCCTATGGCTACACCTTC
CDR3: CASSSRDRPYGYTF

V: TRBV5-4
D: .
size: .
J: TRBJ2-1
DNA: TGTGCCAGCACCGCAGGGTACAATGAGCAGTTCTTC
CDR3: CASTAGYNEQFF

V: TRBV4-2
D: TRBD2
size: .
J: TRBJ2-1
DNA: TGTGCCAGCAGCCAAGATCAGGGACTAGCGGACCCTAATGAGCAGTTCTTC
CDR3: CASSQDQGLADPNEQFF

V: TRBV7-3
D: .
size: .
J: TRBJ2-5
DNA: TGTGCCAGCAGCTTCGCTAGCAAAGAGACCCAGTACTTC
CDR3: CASSFASKETQYF

V: TRBV19
D: .
size: .
J: TRBJ1-4
DNA: TGTGCCAGTAGGCCGAGGGGGGGCCGGGGTGAAAAACTGTTTTTT
CDR3: CASRPRGGRGEKLFF

V: TRBV5-1
D: .
size: .
J: TRBJ2-5
DNA: TGCGCCAGCAGCGCTGGAGTTCAAGAGACCCAGTACTTC
CDR3: CASSAGVQETQYF

V: TRBV7-8
D: .
size: .
J: TRBJ2-7
DNA: TGTGCCAGCAGCTTAGCTGGTCCTGCGCCCCACGAGCAGTACTTC
CDR3: CASSLAGPAPHEQYF

V: TRBV7-8
D: .
size: once
J: TRBJ1-2
DNA: TGTGCCAGCAGCTCAACAAACGGGGTCTATGGCTACACCTTC
CDR3: CASSSTNGVYGYTF

V: TRBV9
D: TRBD1
size: .
J: TRBJ1-6
DNA: TGTGCCAGCAGCGGCCGGGACAGAGATTCACCCCTCCACTTT
CDR3: CASSGRDRDSPLHF

V: TRBV2
D: .
size: few
J: TRBJ1-1
DNA: TGTGCCAGCAGTGCGGGGAACACTGAAGCTTTCTTT
CDR3: CASSAGNTEAFF

V: TRBV7-9
D: .
size: once
J: TRBJ1-4
DNA: TGTGCCAGCAGCTTCTGGACAGCCGGGGATGAAAAACTGTTTTTT
CDR3: CASSFWTAGDEKLFF

V: TRBV7-9
D: TRBD2
size: .
J: TRBJ2-3
DNA: TGTGCCAGCAGCCCGCGGACTAGCGGCTTTACGCAGTATTTT
CDR3: CASSPRTSGFTQYF

V: TRBV5-1
D: TRBD1
size: once
J: TRBJ2-7
DNA: TGCGCCAGCAGCTTGACAGGGGGCTACGAGCAGTACTTC
CDR3: CASSLTGGYEQYF

V: TRBV2
D: TRBD1
size: .
J: TRBJ1-4
DNA: TGTGCCAGCACCGGGACAGGGTTTAATGAAAAACTGTTTTTT
CDR3: CASTGTGFNEKLFF

V: TRBV5-1
D: .
size: .
J: TRBJ1-3
DNA: TGCGCCAGCAGCTTACGAGGAACTGGAAACACCATATATTTT
CDR3: CASSLRGTGNTIYF

V: TRBV6-5
D: .
size: .
J: TRBJ2-7
DNA: TGTGCCAGCTCCAGTCGGGGAGCCTACGAGCAGTACTTC
CDR3: CASSSRGAYEQYF

V: TRBV9
D: .
size: .
J: TRBJ1-5
DNA: TGTGCCAGCAGCCAGGACGGGAGGCAGCCCCAGCATTTT
CDR3: CASSQDGRQPQHF

V: TRBV5-4
D: .
size: .
J: TRBJ2-3
DNA: TGTGCCAGCAGCCGCGGACGGGGAGATACGCAGTATTTT
CDR3: CASSRGRGDTQYF

V: TRBV7-7
D: TRBD1
size: .
J: TRBJ2-5
DNA: TGTGCTAGCAGCTCCAGTGGGGACAGGACCCTTCAAGAGACCCAGTACTTC
CDR3: CASSSSGDRTLQETQYF

V: TRBV25-1
D: .
size: .
J: TRBJ1-2
DNA: TGTGCCAGCAGTTTTACCGGGACAATCGGCTACACCTTC
CDR3: CASSFTGTIGYTF

V: TRBV18
D: .
size: .
J: TRBJ1-5
DNA: TGTGCCAGCAACGAACAGGGACCTCCCAATCAGCCCCAGCATTTT
CDR3: CASNEQGPPNQPQHF

V: TRBV4-2
D: TRBD1
size: .
J: TRBJ1-4
DNA: TGTGCCAGCAGCCAAGGGGACAGGCAAGAAAAACTGTTTTTT
CDR3: CASSQGDRQEKLFF

V: TRBV5-1
D: TRBD2
size: .
J: TRBJ2-3
DNA: TGCGCCAGCAGCTCAAACGGACTAGCAACAGATACGCAGTATTTT
CDR3: CASSSNGLATDTQYF

V: TRBV25-1
D: .
size: .
J: TRBJ1-1
DNA: TGTGCCAGCAGTGCGATATACGGGGAAGCTTTCTTT
CDR3: CASSAIYGEAFF

V: TRBV6-5
D: .
size: once
J: TRBJ1-4
DNA: TGTGCCAGCAGTTACTCGCTAGGAGTTAATGAAAAACTGTTTTTT
CDR3: CASSYSLGVNEKLFF

V: TRBV18
D: TRBD1
size: .
J: TRBJ1-4
DNA: TGTGCCAGCTCACCACGGACAGGGGCTGAAAAACTGTTTTTT
CDR3: CASSPRTGAEKLFF

V: TRBV4-1
D: TRBD1
size: .
J: TRBJ2-4
DNA: TGCGCCAGCAGCCAAGATAGCCTGACAGGGGGAAACATTCAGTACTTC
CDR3: CASSQDSLTGGNIQYF

V: TRBV5-8
D: .
size: .
J: TRBJ2-3
DNA: TGTGCCAGCAGCGGACAGATCGGGACAGATACGCAGTATTTT
CDR3: CASSGQIGTDTQYF

V: TRBV5-1
D: .
size: .
J: TRBJ2-7
DNA: TGCGCCAGCAGTGGGCAGGAAAGGGGATCCTACGAGCAGTACTTC
CDR3: CASSGQERGSYEQYF

V: TRBV23-1
D: TRBD1
size: .
J: TRBJ2-7
DNA: TGCGCCAGCAGTCCCCACAAAATAAAGGGACAGTCCTACGAGCAGTACTTC
CDR3: CASSPHKIKGQSYEQYF

V: TRBV6-5
D: TRBD1
size: .
J: TRBJ1-2
DNA: TGTGCCTCCCGGGGGACAGGGCCAGGAGGCTACACCTTC
CDR3: CASRGTGPGGYTF

V: TRBV7-3
D: .
size: once
J: TRBJ2-1
DNA: TGTGCCAGCAGCTCCCTCTCGGACAACCCCAGGAATGAGCAGTTCTTC
CDR3: CASSSLSDNPRNEQFF

V: TRBV25-1
D: .
size: .
J: TRBJ1-2
DNA: TGTGCCAGCAGTGATAGGGACATAAGCTACACCTTC
CDR3: CASSDRDISYTF

V: TRBV28
D: TRBD1
size: .
J: TRBJ1-5
DNA: TGTGCCAGCAGAGACTCCGGACAGGGGGCGCATCAGCCCCAGCATTTT
CDR3: CASRDSGQGAHQPQHF

V: TRBV2
D: TRBD1
size: .
J: TRBJ1-2
DNA: TGTGCCAGCAGTGTCTCCGGGACAGGACTCTATGGCTACACCTTC
CDR3: CASSVSGTGLYGYTF